This T cell receptor (beta chain) came from a study of CD4 T cells in relation to SARS-CoV-2 and coronaviruses. Libraries were prepared by immunoSEQ multiplex PCR; TCRdb keeps only in-frame clonotypes and omits some of them. The sample consists of 25,000 to 35,000 clones, over 60% of them appearing once. The CDR3 spans 15 residues. The ends were cut back, 3 bases at V and 2 bases at J, with 13 bases in the middle. The germline V gene encodes CDR1 KGHDR and CDR2 SFDVKD. A word on this clone: Its antigen is unknown.

Unexposed donor CD4+ T cells date from about 2011-2018, before the COVID-19 pandemic. After about 10 days of culture, CD4+ T cells were isolated. The rearrangement uses TRBV24-1 and TRBJ2-7; a weak D match, TRBD1 (5 bases). The clonotype originates from a human donor in good health. The sequencing sample was made of CD4+ T cells from PBMCs, cultured in vitro. The CDR3: CATSDAMDTAYEQYF. In DNA, the CDR3 is TGTGCCACCAGTGATGCTATGGACACGGCCTACGAGCAGTACTTC.